This TCR beta chain was observed in a study of Ad26.COV2.S vaccination and SARS-CoV-2 variants. Study information: Donor was in the COV1001 Ad26.COV2.S trial arm.

The treatment is: around 19 received Ad26.COV2.S at low or high dose, single or two shots; roughly five received placebo; per-sample allocation not given. All samples were drawn on day 63, counting from the first vaccine or placebo injection. General study points: Non-spike TCR breadth did not differ much between vaccine and placebo recipients.

Deletions cut 0 bases from V and 4 bases from J, with 7 bases between. Germline values: CDR1 MNHEY, CDR2 SVGAGI. CDR3 length equals 14 residues. Assay: immunoSEQ multiplex PCR; the TCRdb copy retains only in-frame clones and omits some. The sample contains about 680,000 clones, roughly 90% of which appear only once. Worth noting for this clone: What it recognizes is unknown.

Sequenced material: peripheral blood, taken in a trial of Ad26.COV2.S vaccine versus placebo. This sequence joins TRBV6-5 and TRBJ2-1; D gene uncertain. The source is a person between 18 and 65 years old who received the Ad26.COV2.S COVID-19 vaccine or a placebo. The CDR3 DNA follows: TGTGCCAGCAGTTACTCTCACGGTTACAATGAGCAGTTCTTC. Protein: CASSYSHGYNEQFF.